A selection of T cell receptor beta chains follows, all from one sample in a study of shared clonotypes between healthy human individuals. Method: immunoSEQ multiplex PCR; TCRdb's copy keeps in-frame clones and lacks some. The data contain around 1,100,000 clones, around three quarters of them seen just once; the ten biggest clones take up 0.85% to 1%. Sequencing input: memory CD4+ T cells from PBMCs. The receptors derive from a man between 18 and 29 years old in good health. Some clones in this sample may be carry-over from other donors' samples. Each CDR3 is given with its conserved first and last residue. Fields, in order: J gene, V gene, D gene, clone size, CDR3 DNA, CDR3 protein. D genes are given only for firm matches. The size entry is marked missing in some rows and otherwise reads once, few, many or a size class.

j_gene: TRBJ1-2
v_gene: TRBV7-2
d_gene: NA
abundance: NA
CDR3nt: TGTGCCAACTCGCGAGCCAGGGGTTTTTTCTACACCTTC
CDR3aa: CANSRARGFFYTF

j_gene: TRBJ2-2
v_gene: TRBV5-1
d_gene: NA
abundance: NA
CDR3nt: TGCGCCAGCAGCTTCCCCATTGCGATCGCCGGGGAGCTGTTTTTT
CDR3aa: CASSFPIAIAGELFF

j_gene: TRBJ2-1
v_gene: TRBV7-2
d_gene: NA
abundance: once
CDR3nt: TGTGCCAGCAGCTCCCCCGGCGCCTCCGGACTGGAGGTCTTC
CDR3aa: CASSSPGASGLEVF

j_gene: TRBJ1-2
v_gene: TRBV18
d_gene: TRBD1
abundance: once
CDR3nt: TGTGCCAGCTCACGGTTGGCGGGACAGCGCAATAACTATGGCTACACCTTC
CDR3aa: CASSRLAGQRNNYGYTF

j_gene: TRBJ1-2
v_gene: TRBV6-6
d_gene: NA
abundance: NA
CDR3nt: TGTGCCAGCAGTTATGGGGACGGCTATGGCTACACCTTC
CDR3aa: CASSYGDGYGYTF

j_gene: TRBJ2-7
v_gene: TRBV6-5
d_gene: TRBD1
abundance: NA
CDR3nt: TGTGCCAGCAGTTACGGTGCAGGGGGCGAGCAGTACTTC
CDR3aa: CASSYGAGGEQYF

j_gene: TRBJ1-3
v_gene: TRBV29-1
d_gene: NA
abundance: NA
CDR3nt: TGCAGCGTTGAAGAGGGCGGGGACACCATATATTTT
CDR3aa: CSVEEGGDTIYF

j_gene: TRBJ2-3
v_gene: TRBV11-3
d_gene: TRBD2
abundance: NA
CDR3nt: TGTGCCAGCAGCCCGAAAGGAGCGGGAAGGGATACGCAGTATTTT
CDR3aa: CASSPKGAGRDTQYF

j_gene: TRBJ1-3
v_gene: TRBV11-3
d_gene: NA
abundance: NA
CDR3nt: TGTGCCAGCACCTCCGGAATGGGCCTTGAGGTCTCTGGAAACACCATATATTTT
CDR3aa: CASTSGMGLEVSGNTIYF

j_gene: TRBJ1-1
v_gene: TRBV5-1
d_gene: NA
abundance: NA
CDR3nt: TGCGCCAGCAGCTTGAGTGGGGATGAAGCTTTCTTT
CDR3aa: CASSLSGDEAFF

j_gene: TRBJ1-2
v_gene: TRBV10-3
d_gene: TRBD1
abundance: few
CDR3nt: TGTGCCATCAGTGCAAACAGACAGGGGAATGGCTACACCTTC
CDR3aa: CAISANRQGNGYTF

j_gene: TRBJ2-6
v_gene: TRBV6-6
d_gene: NA
abundance: few
CDR3nt: TGTGCCAGCAGTTCGTTTATCGGGGCCAACGTCCTGACTTTC
CDR3aa: CASSSFIGANVLTF

j_gene: TRBJ2-5
v_gene: TRBV23-1
d_gene: NA
abundance: NA
CDR3nt: TGCGCCAGCAGCCCCCGGGCCCGATCCCAAGAGACCCAGTACTTC
CDR3aa: CASSPRARSQETQYF

j_gene: TRBJ2-5
v_gene: TRBV5-6
d_gene: TRBD1
abundance: once
CDR3nt: TGTGCCAGTTTTACAGGGGGCCTCAAGCAAGAGACCCAGTACTTC
CDR3aa: CASFTGGLKQETQYF

j_gene: TRBJ1-5
v_gene: TRBV5-5
d_gene: NA
abundance: once
CDR3nt: TGTGCCAGCAGCCCCAGCGACTCGATTTATAGCAATCAGCCCCAGCATTTT
CDR3aa: CASSPSDSIYSNQPQHF

j_gene: TRBJ2-2
v_gene: TRBV28
d_gene: NA
abundance: once
CDR3nt: TGTGCCAGCAGTCCATCCGGGACAAACACCGGGGAGCTGTTTTTT
CDR3aa: CASSPSGTNTGELFF

j_gene: TRBJ2-1
v_gene: TRBV5-1
d_gene: TRBD2
abundance: NA
CDR3nt: TGCGCCAGCAGCCTGTTAGCGGGAGCATACAATGAGCAGTTCTTC
CDR3aa: CASSLLAGAYNEQFF

j_gene: TRBJ2-1
v_gene: TRBV7-9
d_gene: NA
abundance: NA
CDR3nt: TGTGCCAGCAGCTCACTAGTCTCCTACAATGAGCAGTTCTTC
CDR3aa: CASSSLVSYNEQFF

j_gene: TRBJ2-7
v_gene: TRBV28
d_gene: NA
abundance: NA
CDR3nt: TGTGCCAGCAGTAAACCGGGACTGAAGACCTACGAGCAGTACTTC
CDR3aa: CASSKPGLKTYEQYF

j_gene: TRBJ2-1
v_gene: TRBV27
d_gene: NA
abundance: NA
CDR3nt: TGTGCCAGCACCCGTAGACTGCTCAGCTCCTACAATGAGCAGTTCTTC
CDR3aa: CASTRRLLSSYNEQFF

j_gene: TRBJ2-7
v_gene: TRBV27
d_gene: NA
abundance: NA
CDR3nt: TGTGCCAGCAGACCAAATCCGACGCAAGGGCTAAGGCTGGACGAGCAGTACTTC
CDR3aa: CASRPNPTQGLRLDEQYF

j_gene: TRBJ2-1
v_gene: TRBV7-9
d_gene: NA
abundance: NA
CDR3nt: TGTGCCAGCAGCTTCTTACAGGGTTCCAATGAGCAGTTCTTC
CDR3aa: CASSFLQGSNEQFF

j_gene: TRBJ2-1
v_gene: TRBV6-5
d_gene: NA
abundance: NA
CDR3nt: TGTGCCAGCAAAAGGGACTGGGCGGTGTACAATGAGCAGTTCTTC
CDR3aa: CASKRDWAVYNEQFF

j_gene: TRBJ1-1
v_gene: TRBV7-2
d_gene: TRBD1
abundance: NA
CDR3nt: TGCGCCAGCAGCCAACAGGGGGCCAACACTGAAGCTTTCTTT
CDR3aa: CASSQQGANTEAFF

j_gene: TRBJ1-2
v_gene: TRBV5-1
d_gene: TRBD1
abundance: NA
CDR3nt: TGCGCCAGCAGCTTGGGACAGGGCTCTTTCTCCGGCTACACCTTC
CDR3aa: CASSLGQGSFSGYTF

j_gene: TRBJ1-1
v_gene: TRBV28
d_gene: NA
abundance: NA
CDR3nt: TGTGCCAGCAGTTCGGCGGATTTTATGAACACTGAAGCTTTCTTT
CDR3aa: CASSSADFMNTEAFF